Below, 6 T cell receptor beta chains from the same sample are listed, as sequenced in a study of PD-1 blockade in classical Hodgkin lymphoma. Every patient relapsed after autologous stem cell transplantation, and brentuximab vedotin exposure varied. The assay was immunoSEQ multiplex PCR, and TCRdb's table has in-frame clones only and misses some. Altogether 150,000 or so clones are present, 78% being singletons, with the ten largest covering 7.5% to 10%. Material: peripheral blood mononuclear cells (PBMCs), obtained before the second cycle of nivolumab. The source of these receptors is a human donor with classical Hodgkin lymphoma.

V usage is TRBV18 and J usage is TRBJ1-1, with D perhaps TRBD1 (5 bases). The CDR3 runs to 14 residues. Trimming removed 8 bases from V and 5 bases from J, with 18 bases in between. CDR1 and CDR2 (germline): KGHSH, LQKENI. The CDR3 nucleotides are TGTGCCAGCCCGCCTTGGGGCTCGGAGACTGAAGCTTTCTTT. This codes for CASPPWGSETEAFF.

The chain is built from TRBV6-5 and TRBJ2-7; TRBD2 agrees at 7 bases. The CDR3 spans 15 residues. Germline V gene data show CDR1 as MNHEY and CDR2 as SVGAGI. Trimming cost V 3 bases and J 2 bases; bases outside gene matches: 7. In nucleotides, the CDR3 is TGTGCCAGCAGTTATGCATTGCGGGGGACCTACGAGCAGTACTTC. Protein sequence: CASSYALRGTYEQYF.

The chain employs TRBV19 and TRBJ2-5; 8 nucleotides align to TRBD1. Germline assignment: CDR1 LNHDA and CDR2 SQIVND (reference sequence). Trimming cost V 6 bases and J 4 bases; bases outside gene matches: 10. The CDR3 extends over 15 amino acids. The CDR3 nucleotides are TGTGCCAGTAGCCACCGGACAGGGCCCGGAGAGACCCAGTACTTC. The encoded protein is CASSHRTGPGETQYF.

This clone was counted only a few times. The V call is TRBV27, the J call TRBJ2-5, with TRBD2 identical over 7 bases. V gave up 8 bases and J gave up 4 bases; unmatched junction bases: 10. Germline-derived CDR1 and CDR2 are MNHEY and SMNVEV (reference sequence). There are 14 residues in the CDR3. The CDR3: CASGGVGTGETQYF. In nucleotides, the CDR3 is TGTGCCAGCGGGGGGGTTGGTACAGGAGAGACCCAGTACTTC.

The chain uses TRBV19 and TRBJ2-7, with unresolved D. The CDR3 has 13 amino acids. The germline V gene encodes CDR1 LNHDA and CDR2 SQIVND (reference sequence). Trimming took 5 bases from V and 0 from J, leaving 8 bases between them. Here the CDR3 DNA reads TGTGCCAGTAGTTTCCAGCTCTCCTACGAGCAGTACTTC. Amino acid sequence: CASSFQLSYEQYF.

The gene calls are TRBV7-9 and TRBJ2-1, with 10 bases lining up with TRBD1. CDR1 is SEHNR, CDR2 FQNEAQ, per germline (reference sequence). CDR3 length: 12 amino acids. Unmatched junction bases numbered 8, after V lost 5 bases and J lost 16 bases. CDR3 residues: CASSQRDRGHFF. The CDR3 bases are TGTGCCAGCAGCCAAAGGGACAGGGGACACTTCTTC.